These T cell receptor beta chains were read from a single sample in a study of T cells in Graves' hyperthyroidism and ophthalmopathy. TCRdb ran MiXCR on the multiplex PCR reads and lists one entry per CDR3 protein. The top ten hold roughly 16% of the sample, which has 350,000 or so distinct CDR3 sequences, approximately 18% seen once. The sequenced material came from blood. All receptors derive from a woman aged 40 to 49 with Graves' ophthalmopathy. CDR3s include the opening cysteine and the closing phenylalanine or tryptophan. The D gene is left open where the match is weak. Clone sizes are given selectively: once, few, many, or a class where the clone is expanded.

NA	TRBV12-5	many	TRBJ1-5	CASVRRGRDDSNQPQHF	TGTGCTAGTGTCCGGAGGGGCAGGGATGATAGCAATCAGCCCCAGCATTTT
NA	TRBV6-5	many	TRBJ1-3	CASRQRTVPGNTIYF	TGTGCCAGCAGGCAACGGACTGTTCCTGGAAACACCATATATTTT
NA	TRBV6-1	many	TRBJ2-2	CASSHGNTGELFF	TGTGCCAGCAGCCACGGGAACACCGGGGAGCTGTTTTTT
NA	TRBV7-9	many	TRBJ2-2	CASSLNQGRQYGELFF	TGTGCCAGCAGCCTCAACCAGGGACGGCAATACGGGGAGCTGTTTTTT
NA	TRBV12-3/TRBV12-4	many	TRBJ1-2	CASAGQSQSYTF	TGTGCCAGCGCCGGACAGAGCCAGTCGTACACCTTC
TRBD1	TRBV6-2/TRBV6-3	NA	TRBJ1-1	CASKPGTGGLVEAFF	TGTGCCAGCAAACCTGGGACAGGGGGCTTGGTTGAAGCTTTCTTT
NA	TRBV15	many	TRBJ1-5	CASAAGDQPQHF	TGTGCCAGCGCCGCAGGAGATCAGCCCCAGCATTTT
TRBD1	TRBV20-1	once	TRBJ1-1	CNPGQGGGPNTEAFF	TGCAATCCAGGACAGGGAGGGGGTCCGAACACTGAAGCTTTCTTT
NA	TRBV12-5	many	TRBJ2-2	CASAHPNTGELFF	TGTGCTAGTGCCCATCCGAACACCGGGGAGCTGTTTTTT
TRBD1	TRBV12-3/TRBV12-4	many	TRBJ1-5	CASSFKTGAREQPQHF	TGTGCCAGCAGCTTTAAGACAGGGGCGCGGGAGCAGCCCCAGCATTTT
NA	TRBV29-1	many	TRBJ1-3	CSVTTENSGNTIYF	TGCAGCGTCACGACCGAAAACTCTGGAAACACCATATATTTT
TRBD1	TRBV2	NA	TRBJ1-3	CASKGQGPGNTIYF	TGTGCCAGCAAGGGACAGGGGCCTGGAAACACCATATATTTT
NA	TRBV28	many	TRBJ1-2	CASSSGWGATYTF	TGTGCCAGCAGTTCCGGGTGGGGGGCAACCTACACCTTC
NA	TRBV7-8	many	TRBJ2-5	CASSPRTNGETQYF	TGTGCCAGCAGCCCCCGGACCAACGGCGAGACCCAGTACTTC
TRBD1	TRBV7-2	many	TRBJ2-7	CASSFLAGTGSYEQYF	TGTGCCAGCAGCTTTTTGGCGGGGACAGGGTCCTACGAGCAGTACTTC
NA	TRBV5-4	NA	TRBJ1-2	CASSLFGRTNYGYTF	TGTGCCAGCAGCTTGTTCGGCAGGACTAACTATGGCTACACCTTC
NA	TRBV15	once	TRBJ2-5	CATSATGFQETQYF	TGTGCCACCAGCGCCACAGGGTTCCAAGAGACCCAGTACTTC
TRBD2	TRBV7-2	many	TRBJ2-7	CASRPRSVWGLAGTYEQYF	TGTGCCAGCAGGCCACGATCGGTTTGGGGACTAGCGGGAACCTACGAGCAGTACTTC
NA	TRBV6-4	many	TRBJ2-7	CASSDQWRHEQYF	TGTGCCAGCAGTGACCAATGGCGCCACGAGCAGTACTTC
TRBD1	TRBV20-1	many	TRBJ1-5	CSARPGQVSNQPQHF	TGCAGTGCTAGGCCGGGACAGGTCAGCAATCAGCCCCAGCATTTT
TRBD1	TRBV29-1	many	TRBJ1-1	CSVKAWTGASHNGEAFF	TGCAGCGTTAAAGCGTGGACAGGGGCGAGTCATAACGGAGAAGCTTTCTTT
NA	TRBV28	many	TRBJ1-2	CASSSTAYGYTF	TGTGCCAGCAGTTCTACAGCCTATGGCTACACCTTC
NA	TRBV20-1	many	TRBJ1-2	CSARGDRIYGYTF	TGCAGTGCTAGAGGTGACAGGATCTATGGCTACACCTTC